The entry below describes one TCR beta chain. The antigen remains undetermined. Germline CDR1 is KGHDR and CDR2 is SFDVKD. CDR3 length equals 16 residues. V trimming: 3 bases; J trimming: 3 bases; junction bases outside the gene matches: 5. The unexposed donors gave CD4+ T cells in about 2011-2018, prior to COVID-19. Isolation of CD4+ T cells took place after less than twelve days in culture. This sample is drawn from a study of CD4 T cells in relation to SARS-CoV-2 and coronaviruses. Findings and limits, study-wide: The cross-reactivity analysis covered only spike protein, not other viral proteins. Crossreactive clones expanded significantly less to SARS-CoV-2 than monoreactive clones.

The protocol was immunoSEQ multiplex PCR, while the TCRdb copy is restricted to in-frame clones and leaves out a portion. Of about 20,000 clones listed, roughly three quarters are singletons. The specimen sequenced was CD4+ T cells from PBMCs, cultured in vitro. The TCR sequence derives from a human donor in good health. V is TRBV24-1 and J is TRBJ2-1; 9 bases map to TRBD1. CDR3 protein: CATSDQTGGYYNEQFF. The CDR3 DNA sequence: TGTGCCACCAGTGATCAAACAGGGGGCTACTACAATGAGCAGTTCTTC.